One sample yielded the 7 T cell receptor beta chains listed below, sequenced in a study of control samples from healthy donors and cancer patients. TCRdb's copy holds only in-frame clones and misses some; the assay was immunoSEQ multiplex PCR. Of 98,000 or so clones listed, approximately 90% are singletons. The sequenced material came from blood. These receptors were taken from an older woman in good health.

This clone turned up a few times. This chain joins TRBV6-5 and TRBJ1-2; 7 bases are shared with TRBD1. Trimming at V came to 5 bases and at J to 2 bases, leaving 2 bases not matched to a gene. Germline values: CDR1 MNHEY, CDR2 SVGAGI. CDR3 length: 13 residues. Here the CDR3 reads CASSNRGNYGYTF. Here the CDR3 DNA reads TGTGCCAGCAGTAACAGGGGCAACTATGGCTACACCTTC.

CDR3 DNA sequence: TGTGCCAGCAGCGACAGGCGAAGTGGCTACACCTTC. Protein sequence: CASSDRRSGYTF. V usage is TRBV2 and J usage is TRBJ1-2; tentative D call: TRBD1 (6 bases). The V end lost 6 bases, the J end lost 7 bases, and 12 bases lay between the germline ends. The CDR3 totals 12 residues. Per germline, CDR1 SNHLY and CDR2 FYNNEI.

The rearrangement uses TRBV4-1 and TRBJ1-1; a weak D match, TRBD1 (6 bases). Germline V CDR1 and CDR2: MGHRA, YSYEKL. The CDR3 is made up of 14 amino acids. The ends were cut back, 3 bases at V and 2 bases at J, with 10 bases in the middle. The CDR3 nucleotides read TGCGCCAGCAGCCATGACAGGCGCAACACTGAAGCTTTCTTT. It is translated as CASSHDRRNTEAFF.

The rearrangement joins TRBV29-1 to TRBJ1-1; D is unclear. The CDR3 runs 13 residues. V was trimmed by 8 bases and J by 8 bases, leaving 21 bases between them. Germline values: CDR1 SQVTM, CDR2 ANQGSEA. CDR3 loop: CSTQRDPSPEAFF. The CDR3 coding sequence is TGCAGCACCCAGCGAGACCCCTCCCCCGAAGCTTTCTTT.

V gene TRBV19 combines with J gene TRBJ1-5; possibly TRBD1 for D (6 bases). Germline V CDR1 and CDR2: LNHDA, SQIVND (reference sequence). The CDR3 runs to 13 residues. With 3 bases removed from V and 8 bases from J, the gap between germline ends came to 11 bases. The CDR3 nucleotides read TGTGCCAGTAGTATGGGAAAGGGGGAGCCCCAGCATTTT. Residues: CASSMGKGEPQHF.

The V gene is TRBV19, the J gene TRBJ1-5; D is perhaps TRBD1 (5 bases). This CDR3 contains 13 residues. V lost 6 bases to trimming and J lost 5 bases, with 11 bases between them. CDR1 and CDR2 from the germline V gene are LNHDA and SQIVND (reference sequence). Written as DNA, the CDR3 is TGTGCCAGTAGCATTCAGGGAGATCAGCCCCAGCATTTT. Its translation is CASSIQGDQPQHF.

The chain carries TRBV6-5 and TRBJ1-4; TRBD1 aligns across 7 bases. V shed 7 bases, J shed 8 bases, and the junction held 13 bases outside the gene matches. Germline-derived CDR1 and CDR2 are MNHEY and SVGAGI. The CDR3 runs 15 residues. The CDR3 sequence: CASTRNTGVGEKLFF. The CDR3 DNA sequence: TGTGCCAGCACCCGGAACACAGGGGTTGGCGAAAAACTGTTTTTT.